The present T cell receptor beta chain was sequenced within a study of blood T cell repertoires in COVID-19. Study background: Spain, Italy and the United States supplied samples that represented acute and convalescent COVID-19.

Unmatched junction bases numbered 8, after V lost 9 bases and J lost 6 bases. In germline, CDR1 is MDHEN, CDR2 SYDVKM. The CDR3 runs 14 residues. Participants were placed into cohorts based on the clinical history they reported. Symptom resolution, clearance, or two negative PCRs marked donors in Cohort 3 as recovered. This clone has more than one count but fewer than ten. Authors' methods: Estimation of nucleated cell counts relied on the amplification of reference gene primers. Data came from immunoSEQ multiplex PCR; TCRdb stores just in-frame clones and leaves some out. V and J calls plus clone size are reproduced from that table; the DNA served to infer D and trimming. The table shows under 300,000 clones, with 84% occurring only once.

This clonotype was sampled from a man over 45 who had recovered from COVID-19. The sample taken for sequencing was PBMCs or T cells enriched from blood (not recorded which). This sequence joins TRBV28 and TRBJ1-6; TRBD1 matches 7 bases. The CDR3 coding sequence is TGTGCCAGTACTACCGGGACAGCTAATTCACCCCTCCACTTT. Protein: CASTTGTANSPLHF.